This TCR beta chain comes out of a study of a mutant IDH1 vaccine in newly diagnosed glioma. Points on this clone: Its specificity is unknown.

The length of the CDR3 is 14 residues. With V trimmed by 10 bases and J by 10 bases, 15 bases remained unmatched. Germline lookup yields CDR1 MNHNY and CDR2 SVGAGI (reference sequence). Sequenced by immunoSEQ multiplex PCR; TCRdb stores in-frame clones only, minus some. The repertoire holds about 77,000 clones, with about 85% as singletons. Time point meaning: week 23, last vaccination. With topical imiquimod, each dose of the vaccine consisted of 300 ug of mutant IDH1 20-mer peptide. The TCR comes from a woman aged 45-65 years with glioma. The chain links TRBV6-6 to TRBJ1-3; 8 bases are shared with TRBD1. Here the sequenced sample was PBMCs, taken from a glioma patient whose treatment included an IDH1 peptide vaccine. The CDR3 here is CATLRGQGSSTIYF. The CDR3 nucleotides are TGTGCCACCCTAAGAGGACAGGGATCAAGTACCATATATTTT.